A single sample gave rise to the 25 T cell receptor beta chains below, sequenced in a study of beta chain features in type 1 diabetes. Study conclusions and caveats: Moderate but significant shortening of TCRB CDR3s was recorded in all four CD4+ subsets from Type 1 diabetes patients.

Reverse transcription of all isolated RNA meant that expressed TCRB transcripts were sequenced. Clones were read by immunoSEQ multiplex PCR, and TCRdb kept only the in-frame ones, dropping some. The data contain 250,000 to 300,000 clones, more than 13% of them seen just once; the ten biggest clones take up about 0.016%. Antigen specificity for these receptors is unknown. The source material was naive CD4+ T cells from blood. These receptors came from a man aged 25-45 years with type 1 diabetes.

In this sample, this clone turned up a few times. The V call is TRBV7-6, the J call TRBJ1-5; 9 nucleotides align to TRBD1. In germline, CDR1 is SGHVS, CDR2 FNYEAQ. With V trimmed by 1 base and J by 5 bases, 9 bases remained unmatched. The CDR3 has 17 residues. The CDR3 loop is CASSLGAVGQGYQPQHF. In DNA, the CDR3 is TGTGCCAGCAGCTTAGGGGCGGTCGGACAGGGGTATCAGCCCCAGCATTTT.

This clone was observed a few times. This chain connects TRBV5-1 to TRBJ2-5; 8 nucleotides agree with TRBD2. CDR1 and CDR2 (germline): SGHRS, YFSETQ. V trimming: 0 bases; J trimming: 1 base; junction bases outside the gene matches: 2. This CDR3 contains 15 residues. The CDR3 here is CASSLAGLGQETQYF. The CDR3 DNA sequence: TGCGCCAGCAGCTTGGCGGGACTAGGCCAAGAGACCCAGTACTTC. The entire variable domain, with the rest obtained from reference TRBV5-1 and TRBJ2-5, is as follows: KAGVTQTPRYLIKTRGQQVTLSCSPISGHRSVSWYQQTPGQGLQFLFEYFSETQRNKGNFPGRFSGRQFSNSRSEMNVSTLELGDSALYLCASSLAGLGQETQYFGPGTRLLVL.

This clone came up a few times. V usage is TRBV5-1 and J usage is TRBJ2-6; D is unclear. With 4 bases removed from V and 4 bases from J, the gap between germline ends came to 12 bases. Germline loops: CDR1 SGHRS, CDR2 YFSETQ. The CDR3 loop spans 15 amino acids. The CDR3 region is CASSHGPAGANVLTF. As DNA, the CDR3 is TGCGCCAGCAGCCATGGGCCCGCCGGGGCCAACGTCCTGACTTTC.

The rearrangement links TRBV18 to TRBJ1-1; no definite D call. Germline V gene lookup returns CDR1 KGHSH and CDR2 LQKENI. Trimming shortened V by 6 bases and J by 4 bases, and 12 bases separated the two germline ends. The CDR3 has 13 residues. In DNA form, the CDR3 reads TGTGCCAGCTCTAATACGGCGGGCACTGAAGCTTTCTTT. As protein: CASSNTAGTEAFF.

This clone was counted between two and nine times. V and J are TRBV7-9 and TRBJ2-7; possibly TRBD1 for D (5 bases). CDR3 size: 13 residues. Between the trimmed V and J ends, which lost 1 base and 4 bases, there was a span of 8 bases. Germline CDR1 is SEHNR and CDR2 is FQNEAQ (reference sequence). The chain's CDR3 is CASSLGRVYEQYF. The DNA for the CDR3 is TGTGCCAGCAGCTTAGGCAGGGTGTACGAGCAGTACTTC.

The CDR3 coding sequence is TGTGCCAGCAGTGAGGAGGCTTGGGACAATGAGCAGTTCTTC. Translation gives CASSEEAWDNEQFF. J is TRBJ2-1 and V is TRBV6-4; D perhaps matches TRBD2 (5 bases). V shed 3 bases and J shed 5 bases, with 11 bases lying between them. The germline CDR1 and CDR2 sequences are MRHNA and SNTAGT. The length of the CDR3 is 14 residues.

This clone turned up a few times. This chain uses TRBV6-1 with TRBJ1-5; the D gene is possibly TRBD1 (6 bases). CDR1 is MNHNS, CDR2 SASEGT, per germline. The CDR3 loop spans 13 amino acids. The germline V and J ends were trimmed by 4 bases and 8 bases, with 12 bases remaining between them. The CDR3 loop reads CASSGGHPEPQHF. CDR3 in DNA: TGTGCCAGCAGTGGGGGACACCCCGAGCCCCAGCATTTT.

This clone was counted a few times. This sequence joins TRBV5-6 and TRBJ1-1, with TRBD1 as a possible D gene (5 bases). The CDR3 spans 15 residues. Trimming pared 4 bases from V and 4 bases from J, leaving 17 bases between. CDR1 SGHDT and CDR2 YYEEEE come from the germline V gene. The DNA for the CDR3 is TGTGCCAGCAGCCTTGGGCAGGGCGTGAGCACTGAAGCTTTCTTT. Its protein product is CASSLGQGVSTEAFF. Combining the CDR3 with reference TRBV5-6 and TRBJ1-1 gives the whole variable domain DAGVTQSPTHLIKTRGQQVTLRCSPKSGHDTVSWYQQALGQGPQFIFQYYEEEERQRGNFPDRFSGHQFPNYSSELNVNALLLGDSALYLCASSLGQGVSTEAFFGQGTRLTVV.

J is TRBJ2-5 and V is TRBV29-1; the match to TRBD2 covers 7 bases. The V segment lost 3 bases and the J segment 3 bases; nucleotides outside the gene matches: 4. This CDR3 comprises 13 residues. CDR1 is SQVTM and CDR2 is ANQGSEA in the germline V gene. Written as DNA, the CDR3 is TGCAGCGTTGATCTGGGAGGGAAAGAGACCCAGTACTTC. It encodes CSVDLGGKETQYF.

This clone appeared once. This chain joins TRBV28 and TRBJ2-5; TRBD1 matches at 8 bases. CDR3 size: 13 residues. Germline V lookup: CDR1 MDHEN, CDR2 SYDVKM. J gave up 4 bases and V 10 bases, and 8 bases lay outside the gene matches. Written as DNA, the CDR3 is TGTGCCATTCGGACAGGGCGGCGAGAGACCCAGTACTTC. It specifies CAIRTGRRETQYF. The complete variable domain, with remaining parts taken from reference TRBV28 and TRBJ2-5, reads DVKVTQSSRYLVKRTGEKVFLECVQDMDHENMFWYRQDPGLGLRLIYFSYDVKMKEKGDIPEGYSVSREKKERFSLILESASTNQTSMYLCAIRTGRRETQYFGPGTRLLVL.

There are a few counts of this clone. The gene calls are TRBV11-2 and TRBJ2-7; 10 bases agree with TRBD1. The germline V gene encodes CDR1 SGHAT and CDR2 FQNNGV. The CDR3 is 14 residues long. V shed 5 bases, J shed 5 bases, and the junction held 6 bases outside the gene matches. The CDR3 region has the DNA TGTGCCAGCAGCCCGGGACAGGGGATCAACGAGCAGTACTTC. Its protein is CASSPGQGINEQYF.

This clone was found a few times. The chain has TRBV19 and TRBJ1-2; D is unclear. The length of the CDR3 is 12 residues. The V and J ends lost 0 bases and 8 bases respectively, with 7 bases between them. Germline CDR1 is LNHDA and CDR2 is SQIVND (reference sequence). CDR3 loop: CASSIDRGGYTF. In DNA, the CDR3 is TGTGCCAGTAGTATAGATCGTGGCGGCTACACCTTC. The full variable domain, its missing parts supplied by reference TRBV19 and TRBJ1-2, is DGGITQSPKYLFRKEGQNVTLSCEQNLNHDAMYWYRQDPGQGLRLIYYSQIVNDFQKGDIAEGYSVSREKKESFPLTVTSAQKNPTAFYLCASSIDRGGYTFGSGTRLTVV.

This clone was picked up a small number of times. The V call is TRBV10-3, the J call TRBJ2-1, with 12 bases lining up with TRBD2. This CDR3 spans 15 amino acids. Per germline, CDR1 ENHRY and CDR2 SYGVKD. Trimming removed 2 bases from V and 5 bases from J; junction bases left unmatched: 1. CDR3 coding DNA: TGTGCCATCAGTGAGGGACTAGCGGGAAACAATGAGCAGTTCTTC. It encodes CAISEGLAGNNEQFF.

The rearrangement joins TRBV6-6 to TRBJ2-7, with 10 bases fitting TRBD2. Germline CDR1 and CDR2: MNHNY and SVGAGI (reference sequence). This CDR3 has 14 amino acids. V lost 7 bases to trimming and J lost 3 bases; unmatched junction nucleotides: 6. The CDR3 here is CASTSSGGVYEQYF. The CDR3 DNA follows: TGTGCCAGCACCTCTAGCGGGGGTGTCTACGAGCAGTACTTC.

This clone came up a few times. This sequence joins TRBV28 and TRBJ2-6, with D uncertain. Trimming took 2 bases from V and 4 from J, leaving 9 bases between them. The germline V gene has CDR1 MDHEN and CDR2 SYDVKM. This CDR3 contains 15 residues. CDR3 loop: CASSLGVGGANVLTF. CDR3 DNA: TGTGCCAGCAGTTTAGGTGTCGGGGGGGCCAACGTCCTGACTTTC.

As concerns this clone: The junction departs from germline at one end; a sequencing error may be responsible. The V and J genes are TRBV5-4 and TRBJ2-7, with TRBD1 identical over 9 bases. The CDR3 consists of 14 residues. The germline gives CDR1 SGHNT, CDR2 YYREEE (reference sequence). The CDR3 nucleotides read TGTGCCAGCAGTTTGGACAGGGGTACCTACGAGCAGTACTTC. As protein: CASSLDRGTYEQYF.

This clone was observed a handful of times. The V and J genes are TRBV25-1 and TRBJ2-5, with D unclear. The germline CDR1 and CDR2 sequences are MGHDK and SYGVNS. The CDR3 totals 13 residues. The V end was cut by 0 bases, the J end by 1 base, with 3 bases between. CDR3 residues: CASSEYLQETQYF. In DNA, the CDR3 is TGTGCCAGCAGTGAATATCTCCAAGAGACCCAGTACTTC.

This clone came up a few times. V is TRBV28 and J is TRBJ2-7, with 8 bases matching TRBD2. After removal of 2 bases from V and 0 bases from J, the junction contained 12 bases not matched to a gene. Germline V gives CDR1 MDHEN, CDR2 SYDVKM. The CDR3 is 18 amino acids. CDR3 bases: TGTGCCAGCAGTTTACCCCGGACTAGCAAGATTAGCTCCTACGAGCAGTACTTC. As protein: CASSLPRTSKISSYEQYF.

This clone was seen only a few times. V and J are TRBV6-5 and TRBJ2-5; 8 nucleotides line up with TRBD1. The CDR3 covers 14 residues. V trimming: 3 bases; J trimming: 2 bases; junction bases outside the gene matches: 2. Germline V lookup: CDR1 MNHEY, CDR2 SVGAGI. This CDR3 is CASSYNRGQETQYF. In nucleotides, the CDR3 is TGTGCCAGCAGTTATAACAGGGGGCAAGAGACCCAGTACTTC.

This clone was recorded a few times. V usage is TRBV18 and J usage is TRBJ1-5; D possibly corresponds to TRBD1 (5 bases). The CDR3 covers 15 residues. Germline values: CDR1 KGHSH, CDR2 LQKENI. Between the trimmed V and J ends, which lost 3 bases and 3 bases, there was a span of 12 bases. Here the CDR3 reads CASSPGRVDNQPQHF. The CDR3 DNA reads TGTGCCAGCTCACCGGGCAGGGTAGACAATCAGCCCCAGCATTTT. The full variable domain, rest sourced from reference TRBV18 and TRBJ1-5, is NAGVMQNPRHLVRRRGQEARLRCSPMKGHSHVYWYRQLPEEGLKFMVYLQKENIIDESGMPKERFSAEFPKEGPSILRIQQVVRGDSAAYFCASSPGRVDNQPQHFGDGTRLSIL.

In its sample, this clone was seen a few times. The chain joins TRBV28 to TRBJ2-3, with D possibly being TRBD2 (5 bases). CDR1 is MDHEN, CDR2 SYDVKM, per germline. The germline V and J ends were trimmed by 4 bases and 6 bases, with 17 bases remaining between them. This CDR3 region has 15 residues. CDR3 protein: CASSWMGNRGDTQYF. The CDR3 coding sequence is TGTGCCAGCAGTTGGATGGGAAACCGCGGGGATACGCAGTATTTT. Variable domain in full (rest from reference TRBV28 and TRBJ2-3): DVKVTQSSRYLVKRTGEKVFLECVQDMDHENMFWYRQDPGLGLRLIYFSYDVKMKEKGDIPEGYSVSREKKERFSLILESASTNQTSMYLCASSWMGNRGDTQYFGPGTRLTVL.

The J gene is TRBJ2-7, the V gene TRBV27, with 7 bases aligning to TRBD2. The CDR3 is 14 amino acids. The V segment lost 2 bases and the J segment 6 bases; nucleotides outside the gene matches: 7. CDR1 is MNHEY and CDR2 is SMNVEV in the germline V gene (reference sequence). The CDR3 DNA is TGTGCCAGCAGTTTAACGGGAGGCGGGGGCGAGCAGTACTTC. Residues: CASSLTGGGGEQYF.

The sample holds a few counts of this clone. The chain carries TRBV5-1 and TRBJ2-2; TRBD1 agrees at 7 bases. The CDR3 is 15 amino acids. The V gene's germline CDR1 is SGHRS and CDR2 YFSETQ. V lost 4 bases to trimming and J lost 2 bases; unmatched junction nucleotides: 5. Written as DNA, the CDR3 is TGCGCCAGCAGCGGAACAGGGGTCAACACCGGGGAGCTGTTTTTT. It codes for CASSGTGVNTGELFF.

The V and J genes are TRBV28 and TRBJ2-3; D perhaps matches TRBD2 (6 bases). With 6 bases removed from V and 6 bases from J, the gap between germline ends came to 10 bases. CDR1 MDHEN and CDR2 SYDVKM come from the germline V gene. The CDR3 has 12 residues. CDR3 residues: CASSGSVDTQYF. The DNA of the CDR3 is TGTGCCAGCAGCGGGAGCGTGGATACGCAGTATTTT.

This clone was counted a few times. V and J are TRBV5-1 and TRBJ2-5, with 8 bases lining up with TRBD1. Looked up from germline, CDR1 is SGHRS and CDR2 is YFSETQ. CDR3 length: 13 amino acids. The V gene end was trimmed by 4 bases and the J gene end by 5 bases; junction bases not matched to a gene: 4. CDR3 protein: CASSLQGVETQYF. The CDR3 DNA reads TGCGCCAGCAGCCTACAGGGGGTTGAGACCCAGTACTTC.